A single sample is the source of the 25 T cell receptor beta chains below, sequenced in a study of blood T cells in healthy people across ages. The authors ran a second PCR of 7 to 11 cycles using a sample-barcoded 5' primer and a J-beta primer mix. In TCRdb, the 5' RACE reads were re-called with MiXCR into one record per CDR3 protein. Of 850,000 to 1,000,000 distinct CDR3 sequences listed, approximately 50% are singletons. Sequenced: blood. The receptor set was obtained from a woman aged 55-69 years in good health.

This clonotype showed up just a few times. CDR3 residues: CASSLGLIPSRKEQYF. The CDR3 DNA is TGTGCCAGCAGCTTAGGTTTAATCCCGAGTAGGAAGGAGCAGTACTTC. The rearrangement links TRBV7-7 to TRBJ2-7, with D unresolved. The CDR3 has 16 residues. V was cut by 1 base and J by 7 bases, with 20 bases left in between. In germline, CDR1 is SSHAT, CDR2 FNYEAQ (reference sequence).

The chain recombines TRBV7-9 with TRBJ2-6; tentatively, D is TRBD1 (6 bases). Trimming stripped 6 bases from V and 0 bases from J, with 15 bases between. Germline values: CDR1 SEHNR, CDR2 FQNEAQ (reference sequence). The CDR3 is made up of 17 amino acids. The CDR3 region is CASRNGQMSSGANVLTF. CDR3 nucleotide sequence: TGTGCCAGCAGGAATGGACAGATGAGCTCTGGGGCCAACGTCCTGACTTTC.

The chain has TRBV7-9 and TRBJ1-2; possibly TRBD1 for D (5 bases). Trimming shortened V by 5 bases and J by 8 bases, and 9 bases separated the two germline ends. The CDR3 covers 11 residues. Looked up from germline, CDR1 is SEHNR and CDR2 is FQNEAQ (reference sequence). The CDR3 loop reads CASSPRVGYTF. DNA of the CDR3: TGTGCCAGCAGCCCCAGGGTGGGCTACACCTTC.

This clonotype was seen a few times. The rearrangement joins TRBV2 to TRBJ2-4; 9 bases line up with TRBD2. The CDR3 is 13 residues long. V shed 6 bases, J shed 8 bases, and the junction held 5 bases outside the gene matches. Germline values: CDR1 SNHLY, CDR2 FYNNEI. The CDR3, as DNA: TGTGCCAGCAGCTCGACTAGCGGTTACATTCAGTACTTC. Its translation: CASSSTSGYIQYF.

This clonotype was counted between two and nine times. The rearrangement links TRBV7-9 to TRBJ2-3, with 14 bases matching TRBD2. V was pared by 3 bases and J by 1 base, with 6 bases of the junction left unmatched. This CDR3 region has 18 residues. Germline loops: CDR1 SEHNR, CDR2 FQNEAQ (reference sequence). In nucleotides, the CDR3 is TGTGCCAGCAGCTTCGGGACTAGCGGGAGCGGAGGCACAGATACGCAGTATTTT. This translates into CASSFGTSGSGGTDTQYF.

This clonotype turned up a few times. This sequence joins TRBV6-2 or TRBV6-3 and TRBJ2-7; D not resolved. Trimming stripped 7 bases from V and 1 base from J, with 20 bases between. The CDR3 extends over 16 amino acids. Per the germline V gene, CDR1 is MNHEY and CDR2 is SVGEGT. The DNA of the CDR3 is TGTGCCAGCACGTACTCCTTCGCGGTACTTTCCTACGAGCAGTACTTC. It is translated as CASTYSFAVLSYEQYF.

This clonotype was seen only a few times. This sequence joins TRBV4-1 and TRBJ2-7, with TRBD2 matching over 9 bases. The germline V gene encodes CDR1 MGHRA and CDR2 YSYEKL. The V and J ends lost 4 bases and 2 bases, in that order; junction bases with no gene match: 6. The CDR3 is 15 residues long. CDR3 DNA sequence: TGCGCCAGCAGCCTTCGCGGGAGGGAAACCTACGAGCAGTACTTC. This encodes CASSLRGRETYEQYF.

The sample holds a few counts of this clonotype. This chain's CDR3 is CASRSGLAGLAKNIQYF. CDR3 DNA sequence: TGTGCCAGCCGCTCTGGACTAGCGGGGCTAGCCAAAAACATTCAGTACTTC. The chain is built from TRBV28 and TRBJ2-4, with TRBD2 matching over 12 bases. Germline CDR1 is MDHEN and CDR2 is SYDVKM. J was trimmed by 0 bases and V by 8 bases; bases with no gene match: 8. The CDR3 covers 17 residues.

The rearrangement links TRBV20-1 to TRBJ2-1; 9 positions match TRBD1. With V trimmed by 6 bases and J by 9 bases, 12 bases remained unmatched. The CDR3 length is 14 residues. CDR1 and CDR2 from the germline V gene are DFQATT and SNEGSKA (reference sequence). The CDR3: CSATYSTGGLEQFF. CDR3 DNA: TGCAGTGCAACATATTCTACAGGGGGCCTTGAGCAGTTCTTC.

The chain uses TRBV4-1 and TRBJ1-2; D gene ambiguous. V lost 3 bases and J 2 bases, leaving 16 bases between the germline ends. There are 16 residues in the CDR3. The germline gives CDR1 MGHRA, CDR2 YSYEKL. Here the CDR3 reads CASSHPRVGENYGYTF. The CDR3 region has the DNA TGCGCCAGCAGCCACCCTCGGGTTGGGGAAAACTATGGCTACACCTTC.

The genes are TRBV6-1 and TRBJ2-3; D is unresolved. The V end lost 7 bases, the J end lost 0 bases, and 8 bases lay between the germline ends. The germline gives CDR1 MNHNS, CDR2 SASEGT. The CDR3 has 13 residues. The CDR3 region is CASISKSTDTQYF. As DNA, the CDR3 is TGTGCCAGCATCTCAAAAAGCACAGATACGCAGTATTTT.

The genes are TRBV6-6 and TRBJ1-1, with a weak D call TRBD1 (5 bases). Germline loops: CDR1 MNHNY, CDR2 SVGAGI (reference sequence). The V gene lost 9 bases and the J gene lost 8 bases, with 16 bases spanning the gap. The CDR3 runs to 12 residues. CDR3: CASITGFGEAFF. The CDR3 nucleotides read TGTGCCAGTATTACAGGTTTTGGGGAAGCTTTCTTT.

The chain recombines TRBV4-3 with TRBJ1-6; D is perhaps TRBD1 (5 bases). Germline-derived CDR1 and CDR2 are LGHNA and YSLEER. This CDR3 comprises 14 residues. V lost 0 bases and J lost 8, with 8 bases in between. DNA for the CDR3: TGCGCCAGCAGCCAAGACAGGGAGGATTCACCCCTCCACTTT. As protein: CASSQDREDSPLHF.

V gene TRBV4-1 combines with J gene TRBJ2-1; D remains unclear. The V gene lost 0 bases and the J gene lost 6 bases, with 12 bases spanning the gap. Germline CDR1 is MGHRA and CDR2 is YSYEKL. This CDR3 comprises 15 residues. The chain's CDR3 is CASSQDWALGNEQFF. DNA for the CDR3: TGCGCCAGCAGCCAAGATTGGGCCCTCGGCAATGAGCAGTTCTTC.

This clonotype was picked up a small number of times. This chain uses TRBV3-1 with TRBJ2-7, with D tentatively TRBD1 (7 bases). Germline CDR1 reads LGHDT; CDR2 reads YNNKEL (reference sequence). CDR3 length equals 15 residues. V was trimmed by 10 bases and J by 5 bases, leaving 24 bases between them. As DNA, the CDR3 is TGTGCCACCAGAGATATTAGACAGGGAGGAGACGAGCAGTACTTC. Amino acids: CATRDIRQGGDEQYF.

The J gene is TRBJ2-7, the V gene TRBV20-1, with D possibly TRBD1 on 6 matching bases. This CDR3 has 12 residues. Germline loops: CDR1 DFQATT, CDR2 SNEGSKA (reference sequence). The V and J ends lost 6 bases and 4 bases respectively, with 13 bases between them. The CDR3 nucleotides read TGCAGTGCCAGGACAGCGGTTTACGAGCAGTACTTC. This sequence encodes CSARTAVYEQYF.

The chain couples TRBV7-9 to TRBJ1-4; 9 nucleotides agree with TRBD1. Germline V gene lookup returns CDR1 SEHNR and CDR2 FQNEAQ (reference sequence). CDR3 length: 15 residues. V shed 5 bases and J 3 bases; nucleotides not matched to a gene: 4. DNA of the CDR3: TGTGCCAGCAGCGGACAGGGGCGGCCTAATGAAAAACTGTTTTTT. Encoded protein: CASSGQGRPNEKLFF.

J is TRBJ2-7 and V is TRBV6-5; unclear D gene. The germline V gene encodes CDR1 MNHEY and CDR2 SVGAGI. The V gene lost 8 bases and the J gene lost 8 bases, with 10 bases spanning the gap. The CDR3 is 10 amino acids. CDR3 residues: CASGLGKQYF. As DNA, the CDR3 is TGTGCCAGCGGCTTGGGTAAGCAGTACTTC.

The rearrangement uses TRBV5-4 and TRBJ1-2; D gene ambiguous. The CDR3 runs to 15 residues. The germline V and J ends were trimmed by 0 bases and 4 bases, with 13 bases remaining between them. CDR1 and CDR2 (germline): SGHNT, YYREEE (reference sequence). CDR3 residues: CASSLAEETVYGYTF. CDR3 nucleotides: TGTGCCAGCAGCTTGGCCGAGGAGACCGTCTATGGCTACACCTTC.

The chain is built from TRBV28 and TRBJ2-3; TRBD1 is a possible D gene (5 bases). Per the germline V gene, CDR1 is MDHEN and CDR2 is SYDVKM. The CDR3 runs to 15 residues. The V gene lost 3 bases and the J gene lost 8 bases, with 18 bases spanning the gap. CDR3 sequence reads: CASSFNSPTEGTQYF. The CDR3 DNA sequence: TGTGCCAGCAGTTTTAATTCCCCGACAGAAGGTACGCAGTATTTT. Looking up the rest from reference TRBV28 and TRBJ2-3 gives the full variable domain: DVKVTQSSRYLVKRTGEKVFLECVQDMDHENMFWYRQDPGLGLRLIYFSYDVKMKEKGDIPEGYSVSREKKERFSLILESASTNQTSMYLCASSFNSPTEGTQYFGPGTRLTVL.

This sequence joins TRBV6-2 or TRBV6-3 and TRBJ2-1; D is uncertain. Trimming took off 8 bases at V and 0 bases at J, with 11 bases between the two ends. CDR1 and CDR2 from the germline V gene are MNHEY and SVGEGT. The CDR3 is 14 amino acids. The CDR3 reads CASRGVSSYNEQFF. CDR3 in DNA: TGTGCCAGCCGTGGAGTTAGCTCCTACAATGAGCAGTTCTTC.

This clonotype came up a few times. The V and J genes are TRBV7-2 and TRBJ2-5; 7 bases are shared with TRBD2. V dropped 2 bases and J dropped 2; count of bases not matched to a gene: 8. CDR1 and CDR2 (germline): SGHTA, FQGNSA. The CDR3 runs to 16 residues. The CDR3 DNA reads as TGTGCCAGCAGCTTAAGGGGAGGGCGTCTACAAGAGACCCAGTACTTC. It translates to CASSLRGGRLQETQYF.

This chain links TRBV29-1 with TRBJ2-1; 8 positions match TRBD2. Looked up from germline, CDR1 is SQVTM and CDR2 is ANQGSEA. The V and J ends lost 8 bases and 5 bases, in that order; junction bases with no gene match: 8. There are 13 residues in the CDR3. The CDR3 reads CSPGGGPDNEQFF. The CDR3 bases are TGCAGCCCGGGAGGGGGGCCCGACAATGAGCAGTTCTTC.

The rearrangement links TRBV29-1 to TRBJ1-2; D is unresolved. Germline assignment: CDR1 SQVTM and CDR2 ANQGSEA. This CDR3 region has 15 residues. The V end lost 4 bases, the J end lost 4 bases, and 19 bases lay between the germline ends. CDR3 region: CSVGGVEGDGYGYTF. In nucleotides, the CDR3 is TGCAGCGTTGGCGGGGTTGAGGGAGACGGCTATGGCTACACCTTC. The full variable domain, with the rest looked up from reference TRBV29-1 and TRBJ1-2, is SAVISQKPSRDICQRGTSLTIQCQVDSQVTMMFWYRQQPGQSLTLIATANQGSEATYESGFVIDKFPISRPNLTFSTLTVSNMSPEDSSIYLCSVGGVEGDGYGYTFGSGTRLTVV.

This clonotype showed up just a few times. V and J are TRBV4-1 and TRBJ2-7, with D possibly matching TRBD1 (5 bases). The CDR3 runs 13 residues. The germline V gene encodes CDR1 MGHRA and CDR2 YSYEKL. V lost 4 bases and J 2 bases, leaving 9 bases between the germline ends. The CDR3, as DNA: TGCGCCAGCAGCCGACCACAGGCCTACGAGCAGTACTTC. Protein: CASSRPQAYEQYF.